The 15 T cell receptor beta chains given below trace back to one sample, sequenced in a study of graft-versus-host responses after intestinal transplantation. TCRdb's copy holds only in-frame clones and misses some; the assay was immunoSEQ multiplex PCR. This table holds 130,000 to 150,000 clones, approximately 91% found once. Their antigens remain unidentified. The starting material was unstimulated CD4+ T cells sorted from spleen or lymph node cells, obtained before intestinal transplant. All receptors come from a human donor who received an intestinal transplant.

The chain combines TRBV2 with TRBJ2-7; tentative D call: TRBD1 (5 bases). The CDR3 runs to 16 residues. Germline V gives CDR1 SNHLY, CDR2 FYNNEI. The V and J ends lost 3 bases and 4 bases respectively, with 19 bases between them. CDR3 bases: TGTGCCAGCAGTGAGGGCAGGGTGCAGGGTTTATACGAGCAGTACTTC. It yields the protein CASSEGRVQGLYEQYF.

This chain links TRBV15 with TRBJ1-4, with D maybe TRBD1 (6 bases). The germline V gene has CDR1 LNHNV and CDR2 YYDKDF (reference sequence). This CDR3 is 15 amino acids long. The germline V and J ends were trimmed by 0 bases and 6 bases, with 11 bases remaining between them. CDR3 amino acids: CATSRDRGNDEKLFF. The CDR3 DNA reads TGTGCCACCAGCAGAGACAGGGGTAATGATGAAAAACTGTTTTTT.

A single count supports this clone. The V gene is TRBV7-3, the J gene TRBJ1-2; D ambiguous. This CDR3 region has 13 residues. Germline CDR1 reads SGHTA; CDR2 reads FQGTGA. V shed 2 bases and J shed 5 bases, with 9 bases lying between them. Here the CDR3 DNA reads TGTGCCAGCAGCTTAGGGATGGGGTATGGCTACACCTTC. Amino acids: CASSLGMGYGYTF. Variable domain in full (rest from reference TRBV7-3 and TRBJ1-2): GAGVSQTPSNKVTEKGKYVELRCDPISGHTALYWYRQSLGQGPEFLIYFQGTGAADDSGLPNDRFFAVRPEGSVSTLKIQRTERGDSAVYLCASSLGMGYGYTFGSGTRLTVV.

The gene calls are TRBV6-5 and TRBJ2-7; 12 bases align to TRBD2. The CDR3 length is 16 residues. Trimming took 2 bases from V and 3 from J; bases not matched to a gene: 5. Germline-derived CDR1 and CDR2 are MNHEY and SVGAGI. CDR3 sequence (DNA): TGTGCCAGCAGTTACAGTGGACTAGCGGGAATCTACGAGCAGTACTTC. This codes for CASSYSGLAGIYEQYF.

CDR3 DNA sequence: TGTGCCATCAGTGAGTCCAGGCGGGACGAGCAGTACTTC. Its translation: CAISESRRDEQYF. The gene calls are TRBV10-3 and TRBJ2-7, with a possible D match to TRBD2 (5 bases). Trimming left V 0 bases short and J 5 bases short, with 8 bases between. The CDR3 is made up of 13 amino acids. CDR1 ENHRY and CDR2 SYGVKD come from the germline V gene.

V is TRBV11-2 and J is TRBJ2-1; 9 positions agree with TRBD2. Germline CDR1 and CDR2: SGHAT and FQNNGV. V lost 2 bases, J lost 7 bases, and 12 bases stayed unmatched. The CDR3 consists of 17 residues. CDR3 in DNA: TGTGCCAGCAGCTTATTGTCCGCGGGAGGGCCTAGGAATGAGCAGTTCTTC. Its protein is CASSLLSAGGPRNEQFF.

Worth noting for this clone: This same CDR3 is encoded by further DNA sequences in the sample. This rearrangement joins TRBV6-1 to TRBJ2-7; 10 nucleotides align to TRBD2. The V gene's germline CDR1 is MNHNS and CDR2 SASEGT. There are 16 residues in the CDR3. V was pared by 2 bases and J by 2 bases, with 6 bases of the junction left unmatched. The CDR3 sequence: CASSETRTSGPYEQYF. The CDR3 DNA is TGTGCCAGCAGTGAAACGCGGACTAGCGGTCCCTACGAGCAGTACTTC.

V and J are TRBV5-4 and TRBJ2-5; D may be TRBD1 (6 bases). The V end was cut by 0 bases, the J end by 3 bases, with 9 bases between. The CDR3 covers 14 residues. Germline CDR1 and CDR2: SGHNT and YYREEE (reference sequence). The CDR3, as DNA: TGTGCCAGCAGCTTGGCGGCAGGGGAAGAGACCCAGTACTTC. This codes for CASSLAAGEETQYF.

The chain has TRBV29-1 and TRBJ2-7; TRBD2 matches 9 bases. The CDR3 is 15 amino acids. The V gene's germline CDR1 is SQVTM and CDR2 ANQGSEA. V dropped 2 bases and J dropped 1; count of bases not matched to a gene: 6. CDR3 coding DNA: TGCAGCGTTGAACTGACTAGCGGTACGTCCTACGAGCAGTACTTC. This gives the protein CSVELTSGTSYEQYF.

This chain links TRBV28 with TRBJ2-1; perhaps TRBD2 as D (5 bases). CDR3 length: 16 amino acids. The V gene lost 1 base and the J gene lost 3 bases, with 13 bases spanning the gap. Germline V gene data show CDR1 as MDHEN and CDR2 as SYDVKM. The CDR3 sequence is CASSLLSGDGYNEQFF. Written as DNA, the CDR3 is TGTGCCAGCAGTTTATTGAGCGGAGACGGCTACAATGAGCAGTTCTTC.

This clone was observed a handful of times. The gene calls are TRBV27 and TRBJ2-3; the match to TRBD2 covers 12 bases. Germline trimming cut 4 bases from V and 3 bases from J; bases unmatched to any gene: 8. CDR1 MNHEY and CDR2 SMNVEV come from the germline V gene (reference sequence). There are 17 residues in the CDR3. In DNA, the CDR3 is TGTGCCAGCAGTTCCCACCTCGGGACTAGCGGGACAGATACGCAGTATTTT. Translation: CASSSHLGTSGTDTQYF.

J is TRBJ2-2 and V is TRBV19; D may match TRBD1 or TRBD2 (6 bases each). The CDR3 runs to 19 residues. V was shortened by 4 bases and J by 0 bases, with 21 bases between the two germline ends. Per germline, CDR1 LNHDA and CDR2 SQIVND (reference sequence). DNA for the CDR3: TGTGCCAGTAGTACCAGAGGGGGGCAAGCGGTCGCGAACACCGGGGAGCTGTTTTTT. This gives the protein CASSTRGGQAVANTGELFF.

In regard to this clone: Without the conserved terminal phenylalanine or tryptophan, this CDR3 likely stems from a read error. Because the CDR3's place on the DNA is in doubt, the DNA is left out and the CDR3 is given as listed by TCRdb. The V and J genes are TRBV23-1 and TRBJ1-4. TRBV23-1 is treated as an ORF (open reading frame) with a function not yet certain. The CDR3 sequence runs 8 residues, both termini included. The CDR3: CASSRPDV.

The chain employs TRBV19 and TRBJ2-5, with unresolved D. The germline V gene encodes CDR1 LNHDA and CDR2 SQIVND (reference sequence). The CDR3 loop spans 13 amino acids. Trimming took 3 bases from V and 4 from J, leaving 9 bases between them. The CDR3, as DNA: TGTGCCAGTAGTATGGATAAAGGAGAGACCCAGTACTTC. Translation: CASSMDKGETQYF.

The chain has TRBV19 and TRBJ1-6, with 11 bases that match TRBD1. In germline, CDR1 is LNHDA, CDR2 SQIVND (reference sequence). V lost 6 bases, J lost 5 bases, and 15 bases stayed unmatched. CDR3 length: 19 residues. CDR3 in amino acids: CASSSPGQGVTANNSPLHF. In DNA, the CDR3 is TGTGCCAGTAGCTCCCCGGGACAGGGGGTTACCGCGAATAATTCACCCCTCCACTTT.